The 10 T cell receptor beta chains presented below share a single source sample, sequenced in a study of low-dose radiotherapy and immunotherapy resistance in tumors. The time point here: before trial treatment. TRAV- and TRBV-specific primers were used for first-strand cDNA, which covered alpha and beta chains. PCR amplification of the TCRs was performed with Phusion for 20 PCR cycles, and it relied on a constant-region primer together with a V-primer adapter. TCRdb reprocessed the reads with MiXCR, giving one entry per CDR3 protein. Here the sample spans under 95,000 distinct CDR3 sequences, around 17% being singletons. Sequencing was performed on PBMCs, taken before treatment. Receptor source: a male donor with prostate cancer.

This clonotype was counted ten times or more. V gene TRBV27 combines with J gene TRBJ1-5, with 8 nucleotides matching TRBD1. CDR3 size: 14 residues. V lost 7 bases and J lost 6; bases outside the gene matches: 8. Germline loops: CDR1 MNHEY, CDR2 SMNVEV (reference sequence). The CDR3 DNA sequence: TGTGCCAGCAACCTAAGACAGGGGCTTCAGCCCCAGCATTTT. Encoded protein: CASNLRQGLQPQHF.

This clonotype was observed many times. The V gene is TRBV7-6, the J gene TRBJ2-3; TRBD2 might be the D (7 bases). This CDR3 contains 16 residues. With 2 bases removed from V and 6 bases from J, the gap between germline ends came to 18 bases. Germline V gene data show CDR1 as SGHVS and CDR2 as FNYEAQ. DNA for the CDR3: TGTGCCAGCAGCTTAAGTTCCGGGGGGCTGACGGATACGCAGTATTTT. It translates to CASSLSSGGLTDTQYF.

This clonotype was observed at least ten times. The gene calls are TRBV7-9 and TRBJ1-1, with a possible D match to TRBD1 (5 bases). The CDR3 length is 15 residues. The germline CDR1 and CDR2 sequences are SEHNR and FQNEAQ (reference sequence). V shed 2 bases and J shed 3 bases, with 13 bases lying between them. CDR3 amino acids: CASSLRAGVDTEAFF. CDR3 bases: TGTGCCAGCAGCTTACGGGCGGGGGTGGACACTGAAGCTTTCTTT.

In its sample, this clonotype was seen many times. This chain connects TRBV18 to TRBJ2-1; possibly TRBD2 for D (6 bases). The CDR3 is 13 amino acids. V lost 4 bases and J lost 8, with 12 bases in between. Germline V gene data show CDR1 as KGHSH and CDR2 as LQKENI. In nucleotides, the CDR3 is TGTGCCAGCTCACTGGGACTGTGGGATGAGCAGTTCTTC. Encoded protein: CASSLGLWDEQFF.

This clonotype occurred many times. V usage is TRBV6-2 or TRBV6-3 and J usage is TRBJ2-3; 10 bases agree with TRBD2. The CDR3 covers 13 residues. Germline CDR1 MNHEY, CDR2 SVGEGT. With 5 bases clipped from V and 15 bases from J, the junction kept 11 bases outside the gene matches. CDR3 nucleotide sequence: TGTGCCAGCAGTGAACAGGCTAGCGGGGGTTTATATTTT. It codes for CASSEQASGGLYF.

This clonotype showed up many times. CDR3 in DNA: TGTGCCAGCAGTCCAATCAGGGCGACCGGGGAGCTGTTTTTT. Protein: CASSPIRATGELFF. The chain couples TRBV27 to TRBJ2-2; perhaps TRBD1 as D (5 bases). Germline V lookup: CDR1 MNHEY, CDR2 SMNVEV (reference sequence). The CDR3 is made up of 14 amino acids. Trimming left V 5 bases short and J 5 bases short, with 12 bases between.

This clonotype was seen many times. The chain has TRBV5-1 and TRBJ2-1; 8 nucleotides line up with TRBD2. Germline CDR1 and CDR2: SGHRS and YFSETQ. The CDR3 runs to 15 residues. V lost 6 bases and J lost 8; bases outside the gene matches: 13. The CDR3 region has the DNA TGCGCCAGCACCTGGGCCCGGGGGGGGGCCGATGAGCAGTTCTTC. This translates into CASTWARGGADEQFF.

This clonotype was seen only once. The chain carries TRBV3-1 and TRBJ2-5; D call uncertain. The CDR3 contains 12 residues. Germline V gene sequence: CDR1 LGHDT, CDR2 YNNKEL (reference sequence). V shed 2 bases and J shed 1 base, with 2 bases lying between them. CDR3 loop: CASSQLQETQYF. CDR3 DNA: TGTGCCAGCAGCCAACTCCAAGAGACCCAGTACTTC.

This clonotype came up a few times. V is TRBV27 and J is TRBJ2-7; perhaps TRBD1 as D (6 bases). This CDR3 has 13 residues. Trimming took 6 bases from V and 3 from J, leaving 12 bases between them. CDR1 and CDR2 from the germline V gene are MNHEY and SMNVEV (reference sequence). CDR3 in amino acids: CASSAGVGYEQYF. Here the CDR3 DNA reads TGTGCCAGCAGCGCAGGGGTCGGCTACGAGCAGTACTTC.

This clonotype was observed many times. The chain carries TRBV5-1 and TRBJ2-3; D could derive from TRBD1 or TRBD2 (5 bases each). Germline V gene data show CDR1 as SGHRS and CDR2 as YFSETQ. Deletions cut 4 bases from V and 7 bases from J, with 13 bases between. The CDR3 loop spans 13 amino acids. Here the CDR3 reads CASSEGRGYTQYF. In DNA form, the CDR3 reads TGCGCCAGCAGCGAAGGACGGGGCTATACGCAGTATTTT.